This T cell receptor (beta chain) was captured by sequencing in a study of OX40 agonist ivuxolimab in advanced cancers. Study-level information: Among those enrolled, mean age was about 63 years (range about 20 to 79) and approximately 83% were male. Study results and caveats: Antigen specificity remained undetermined for the expanded peripheral T cells. At 0.1 to 3.0 mg/kg, clonal expansion of CD4+ and CD8+ blood T cells had occurred by week 6.

The repertoire was sequenced with immunoSEQ multiplex PCR; TCRdb's copy has only in-frame clones and lacks some. The sample holds 65,000 to 80,000 clones, about nine tenths seen once. As to this clone: The antigen remains unidentified.

Peripheral blood came from all dose cohorts at three timepoints. Germline CDR1 and CDR2: MNHNS and SASEGT. Trimming cost V 2 bases and J 0 bases, with 11 bases left between them. This CDR3 spans 16 amino acids. The sequences come from CD4+ or CD8+ T cells sorted from blood, collected in a trial of the OX40 agonist ivuxolimab. This sequence originates from an adult with an advanced solid tumor such as melanoma, head and neck, liver or kidney cancer. This chain uses TRBV6-1 with TRBJ1-5; D is unclear. CDR3 sequence (DNA): TGTGCCAGCAGTGAAATTGCGGGTCCTAGCAATCAGCCCCAGCATTTT. This gives the protein CASSEIAGPSNQPQHF.